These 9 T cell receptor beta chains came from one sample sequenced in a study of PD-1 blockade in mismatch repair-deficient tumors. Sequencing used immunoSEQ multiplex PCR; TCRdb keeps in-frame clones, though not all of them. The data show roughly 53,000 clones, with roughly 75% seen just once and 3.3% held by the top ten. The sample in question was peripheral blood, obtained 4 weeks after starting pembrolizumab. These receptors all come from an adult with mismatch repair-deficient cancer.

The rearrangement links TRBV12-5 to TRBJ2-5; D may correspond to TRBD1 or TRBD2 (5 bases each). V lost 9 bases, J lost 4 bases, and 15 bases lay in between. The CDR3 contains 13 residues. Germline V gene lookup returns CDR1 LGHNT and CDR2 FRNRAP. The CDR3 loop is CASGTARGETQYF. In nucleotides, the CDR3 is TGTGCTAGCGGGACCGCCCGCGGAGAGACCCAGTACTTC.

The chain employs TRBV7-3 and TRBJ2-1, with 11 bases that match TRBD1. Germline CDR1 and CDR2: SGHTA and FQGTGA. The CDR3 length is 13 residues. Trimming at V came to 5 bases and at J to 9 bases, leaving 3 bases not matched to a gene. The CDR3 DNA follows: TGTGCCAGCAGCGGACAGGGGGCTACTGAGCAGTTCTTC. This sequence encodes CASSGQGATEQFF.

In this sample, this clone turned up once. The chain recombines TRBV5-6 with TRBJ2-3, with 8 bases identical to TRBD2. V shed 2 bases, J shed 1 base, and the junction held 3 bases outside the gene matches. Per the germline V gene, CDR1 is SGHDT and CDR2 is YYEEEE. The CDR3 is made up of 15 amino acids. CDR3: CASSFREGGTDTQYF. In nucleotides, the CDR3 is TGTGCCAGCAGCTTCCGGGAGGGCGGCACAGATACGCAGTATTTT.

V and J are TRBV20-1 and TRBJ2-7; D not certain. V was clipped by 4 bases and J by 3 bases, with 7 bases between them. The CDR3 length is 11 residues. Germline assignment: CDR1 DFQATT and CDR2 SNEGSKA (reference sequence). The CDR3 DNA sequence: TGCAGTGCTAAACTGAACTACGAGCAGTACTTC. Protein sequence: CSAKLNYEQYF.

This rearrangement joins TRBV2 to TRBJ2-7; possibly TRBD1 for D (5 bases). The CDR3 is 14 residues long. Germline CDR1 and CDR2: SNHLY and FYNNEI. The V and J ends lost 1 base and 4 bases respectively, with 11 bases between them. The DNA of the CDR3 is TGTGCCAGCAGTGAAGACAGGACGTTATACGAGCAGTACTTC. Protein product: CASSEDRTLYEQYF.

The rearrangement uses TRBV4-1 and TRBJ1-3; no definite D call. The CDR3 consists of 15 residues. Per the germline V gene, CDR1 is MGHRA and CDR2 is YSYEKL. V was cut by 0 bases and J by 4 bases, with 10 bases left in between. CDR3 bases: TGCGCCAGCAGCCAAGACACAGCCGGGGGAAACACCATATATTTT. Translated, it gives CASSQDTAGGNTIYF.

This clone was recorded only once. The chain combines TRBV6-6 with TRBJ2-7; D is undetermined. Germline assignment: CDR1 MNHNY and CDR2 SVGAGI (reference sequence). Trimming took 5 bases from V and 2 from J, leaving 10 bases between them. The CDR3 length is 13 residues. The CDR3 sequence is CASSPGQPYEQYF. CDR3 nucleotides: TGTGCCAGCAGTCCCGGGCAACCCTACGAGCAGTACTTC.

The CDR3 loop reads CASSIGRAPNEQYF. The CDR3, as DNA: TGTGCCAGTAGTATTGGACGGGCGCCTAACGAGCAGTACTTC. V and J are TRBV19 and TRBJ2-7; D is ambiguous. Trimming shortened V by 3 bases and J by 5 bases, and 14 bases separated the two germline ends. Germline-derived CDR1 and CDR2 are LNHDA and SQIVND (reference sequence). This CDR3 spans 14 amino acids.

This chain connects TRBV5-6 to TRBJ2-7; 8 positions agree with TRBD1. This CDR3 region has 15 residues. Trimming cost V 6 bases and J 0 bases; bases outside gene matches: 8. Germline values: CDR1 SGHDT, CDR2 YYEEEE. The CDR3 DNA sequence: TGTGCCAGCACCCGACAGGGGATTGACTCCTACGAGCAGTACTTC. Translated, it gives CASTRQGIDSYEQYF. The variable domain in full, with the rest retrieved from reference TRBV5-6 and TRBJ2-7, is DAGVTQSPTHLIKTRGQQVTLRCSPKSGHDTVSWYQQALGQGPQFIFQYYEEEERQRGNFPDRFSGHQFPNYSSELNVNALLLGDSALYLCASTRQGIDSYEQYFGPGTRLTVT.